The 27 T cell receptor beta chains below all came from one sample that was sequenced in a study of blood T cell repertoires in COVID-19. Produced via immunoSEQ multiplex PCR; TCRdb's table is partial and in-frame only. The data show about 180,000 clones, roughly 88% seen once. The specimen was PBMCs or T cells enriched from blood (not recorded which). The origin of the receptors is a young woman who had recovered from COVID-19.

Only one count was recorded for this clone. The chain is built from TRBV3-1 (or the pseudogene TRBV3-2) and TRBJ1-2, with D perhaps matching TRBD1 (6 bases). V gave up 0 bases and J gave up 6 bases, with 14 bases separating them. The CDR3 contains 15 residues. The germline CDR1 and CDR2 sequences are LGHDT and YNNKEL (reference sequence). CDR3 DNA: TGTGCCAGCAGCCAAGAGGGTTACACAGGGAATGGCTACACCTTC. It yields the protein CASSQEGYTGNGYTF.

This chain uses TRBV11-2 with TRBJ2-7; D might be TRBD1 (6 bases). The CDR3 runs 14 residues. V dropped 3 bases and J dropped 2 bases, with 11 bases sitting between them. Germline assignment: CDR1 SGHAT and CDR2 FQNNGV. CDR3 sequence reads: CASSFGYRAYEQYF. CDR3 nucleotides: TGTGCCAGCAGCTTCGGTTACAGGGCCTACGAGCAGTACTTC.

This chain uses TRBV19 with TRBJ2-5; the D is unclear. Germline loops: CDR1 LNHDA, CDR2 SQIVND (reference sequence). The CDR3 totals 12 residues. V was trimmed by 1 base and J by 7 bases, leaving 7 bases between them. This chain's CDR3 is CASSIVLGTQYF. CDR3 coding DNA: TGTGCCAGTAGTATAGTCCTCGGGACCCAGTACTTC.

The rearrangement joins TRBV28 to TRBJ1-1; D gene unclear. V lost 3 bases and J 1 base, leaving 9 bases between the germline ends. The CDR3 sequence is 14 residues long. Germline V gene sequence: CDR1 MDHEN, CDR2 SYDVKM. CDR3 nucleotides: TGTGCCAGCAGTTTGGAACAGCAGAACACTGAAGCTTTCTTT. As protein: CASSLEQQNTEAFF. Based on the CDR3 plus reference TRBV28 and TRBJ1-1, the full variable domain is DVKVTQSSRYLVKRTGEKVFLECVQDMDHENMFWYRQDPGLGLRLIYFSYDVKMKEKGDIPEGYSVSREKKERFSLILESASTNQTSMYLCASSLEQQNTEAFFGQGTRLTVV.

The chain couples TRBV27 to TRBJ1-1, with D perhaps TRBD1 (5 bases). With 6 bases removed from V and 6 bases from J, the gap between germline ends came to 11 bases. Germline-derived CDR1 and CDR2 are MNHEY and SMNVEV (reference sequence). CDR3 length equals 12 residues. CDR3 DNA: TGTGCCAGCAGAGCAGGGATGGCTGAAGCTTTCTTT. Translating it yields CASRAGMAEAFF.

The rearrangement uses TRBV23-1 and TRBJ1-5; D unresolved. TRBV23-1 is designated an ORF whose function remains uncertain. Trimming took off 4 bases at V and 0 bases at J, with 13 bases between the two ends. CDR3 size: 16 residues. The CDR3: CASSRSRVYSNQPQHF. CDR3 DNA: TGCGCCAGCAGTCGGTCACGAGTGTATAGCAATCAGCCCCAGCATTTT.

The chain's CDR3 is CASSLTGDNEKLFF. DNA for the CDR3: TGTGCCAGCAGCCTTACAGGGGATAATGAAAAACTGTTTTTT. The rearrangement links TRBV5-6 to TRBJ1-4, with 7 bases identical to TRBD1. The V and J ends lost 4 bases and 4 bases, in that order; junction bases with no gene match: 4. Germline V lookup: CDR1 SGHDT, CDR2 YYEEEE. CDR3 length: 14 amino acids.

Many counts were recorded for this clone. V gene TRBV28 combines with J gene TRBJ1-3; no definite D call. Trimming left V 6 bases short and J 7 bases short, with 16 bases between. Germline values: CDR1 MDHEN, CDR2 SYDVKM. The CDR3 sequence is 14 residues long. CDR3 sequence reads: CASRGGRETNTIYF. DNA of the CDR3: TGTGCCAGCAGGGGAGGGAGGGAGACGAACACCATATATTTT.

V is TRBV25-1 and J is TRBJ2-2, with 9 bases aligning to TRBD1. Germline V gives CDR1 MGHDK, CDR2 SYGVNS. This CDR3 is built from 13 residues. J gave up 6 bases and V 9 bases, and 5 bases lay outside the gene matches. The CDR3 nucleotides are TGTGCCAGTAAACAGGGGGCCTCCGGGGAGCTGTTTTTT. This sequence encodes CASKQGASGELFF.

The chain recombines TRBV6-5 with TRBJ1-1; no firm D call. Per the germline V gene, CDR1 is MNHEY and CDR2 is SVGAGI. The V and J ends lost 7 bases and 3 bases respectively, with 12 bases between them. The CDR3 consists of 13 residues. CDR3 sequence (DNA): TGTGCCAGCATGATAATCCCGGACACTGAAGCTTTCTTT. Its translation is CASMIIPDTEAFF.

The chain couples TRBV27 to TRBJ2-6; TRBD1 matches at 7 bases. This CDR3 has 15 residues. Trimming at V came to 6 bases and at J to 2 bases, leaving 4 bases not matched to a gene. Looked up from germline, CDR1 is MNHEY and CDR2 is SMNVEV (reference sequence). The CDR3 sequence is CASRRDSTGANVLTF. For the CDR3, the DNA is TGTGCCAGCAGAAGGGACAGTACTGGGGCCAACGTCCTGACTTTC.

This clone came up once. The rearrangement joins TRBV27 to TRBJ2-3; 11 bases agree with TRBD2. Germline loops: CDR1 MNHEY, CDR2 SMNVEV (reference sequence). CDR3 length: 16 residues. Trimming took 5 bases from V and 4 from J; bases not matched to a gene: 8. CDR3 amino acids: CASSTRLAGGSDTQYF. The DNA of the CDR3 is TGTGCCAGCAGTACTCGCCTAGCGGGGGGATCAGATACGCAGTATTTT.

V usage is TRBV9 and J usage is TRBJ2-7; D perhaps matches TRBD1 (6 bases). The CDR3 covers 14 residues. V lost 4 bases to trimming and J lost 2 bases, with 13 bases between them. Germline V gives CDR1 SGDLS, CDR2 YYNGEE. CDR3 coding DNA: TGTGCCAGCAGCCAGATCGGGGACACCTACGAGCAGTACTTC. Residues: CASSQIGDTYEQYF.

A remark on this clone: Additional DNA sequences in this sample encode the identical CDR3. This chain joins TRBV9 and TRBJ1-1, with 8 nucleotides matching TRBD1. CDR3 length: 14 amino acids. The germline V gene encodes CDR1 SGDLS and CDR2 YYNGEE. Trimming took 2 bases from V and 1 from J; bases not matched to a gene: 1. The CDR3 protein is CASSVGQANTEAFF. CDR3 in DNA: TGTGCCAGCAGCGTGGGACAGGCGAACACTGAAGCTTTCTTT.

This chain uses TRBV5-1 with TRBJ2-7; the match to TRBD2 covers 7 bases. Germline V lookup: CDR1 SGHRS, CDR2 YFSETQ. With V trimmed by 0 bases and J by 1 base, 10 bases remained unmatched. CDR3 length equals 17 residues. The CDR3 DNA is TGCGCCAGCAGCTTGGGCTCAACTAGCGCCGAGTCCTACGAGCAGTACTTC. Its translation is CASSLGSTSAESYEQYF.

The gene calls are TRBV6-5 and TRBJ2-5; maybe TRBD2 (5 bases). The CDR3 contains 14 residues. Germline V gene lookup returns CDR1 MNHEY and CDR2 SVGAGI. V gave up 2 bases and J gave up 1 base, with 8 bases separating them. CDR3 sequence (DNA): TGTGCCAGCAGTTACGGGGAGAGCCAAGAGACCCAGTACTTC. It is translated as CASSYGESQETQYF.

The table lists this clone with a few counts. The chain carries TRBV15 and TRBJ1-2; D possibly corresponds to TRBD1 (6 bases). The CDR3 contains 18 residues. Deletions cut 0 bases from V and 5 bases from J, with 22 bases between. The germline V gene has CDR1 LNHNV and CDR2 YYDKDF (reference sequence). CDR3 amino acids: CATSRDQPGYQGHYGYTF. Written as DNA, the CDR3 is TGTGCCACCAGCAGAGATCAGCCGGGTTATCAGGGGCATTATGGCTACACCTTC.

This clone was seen more than once but under ten times. The rearrangement uses TRBV6-2 or TRBV6-3 and TRBJ2-1; 7 bases are a match to TRBD1. From germline, CDR1 is MNHEY and CDR2 SVGEGT. The CDR3 runs to 15 residues. J was trimmed by 1 base and V by 5 bases; bases with no gene match: 5. The CDR3 loop is CASSDRDRSYNEQFF. Written as DNA, the CDR3 is TGTGCCAGCAGTGACCGGGACAGATCCTACAATGAGCAGTTCTTC.

The V call is TRBV2, the J call TRBJ2-5, with TRBD1 matching 8 bases. This CDR3 has 14 residues. Germline CDR1 SNHLY, CDR2 FYNNEI. V shed 7 bases and J 4 bases; nucleotides not matched to a gene: 8. CDR3 bases: TGTGCCAGCACCTCCCCAGGGGGCGCAGAGACCCAGTACTTC. It translates to CASTSPGGAETQYF.

The chain is built from TRBV7-9 and TRBJ1-2; 7 bases match TRBD1. Per the germline V gene, CDR1 is SEHNR and CDR2 is FQNEAQ (reference sequence). The CDR3 consists of 14 residues. Trimming took 2 bases from V and 8 from J; bases not matched to a gene: 8. The CDR3 sequence is CASSLSTGSGGYTF. The CDR3 bases are TGTGCCAGCAGCTTATCGACAGGGTCCGGCGGCTACACCTTC.

The rearrangement uses TRBV5-4 and TRBJ2-2; 15 bases are a match to TRBD2. CDR1 SGHNT and CDR2 YYREEE come from the germline V gene (reference sequence). After removal of 4 bases from V and 4 bases from J, the junction contained 14 bases not matched to a gene. This CDR3 has 20 amino acids. CDR3 residues: CASSLLRTSGGARGTGELFF. CDR3 DNA sequence: TGTGCCAGCAGCCTATTACGGACTAGCGGGGGGGCCCGGGGCACCGGGGAGCTGTTTTTT.

This clone appeared a single time. V is TRBV10-3 and J is TRBJ1-2, with D possibly matching TRBD1 (5 bases). Deletions cut 0 bases from V and 2 bases from J, with 10 bases between. The CDR3 has 15 residues. Germline loops: CDR1 ENHRY, CDR2 SYGVKD. The CDR3 DNA reads TGTGCCATCAGTGAGTCGAGCGGGGGGAACTATGGCTACACCTTC. Its protein is CAISESSGGNYGYTF.

The V call is TRBV6-5, the J call TRBJ1-3; unclear D gene. Germline CDR1 is MNHEY and CDR2 is SVGAGI. The CDR3 extends over 13 amino acids. Trimming stripped 10 bases from V and 0 bases from J, with 10 bases between. CDR3 loop: CATSLSSGNTIYF. The CDR3, as DNA: TGTGCCACTAGCCTAAGCTCTGGAAACACCATATATTTT.

DNA for the CDR3: TGTGCCAGCAGCTTGGATAGCGGGGGGGCCTTCACTGAGCAGTTCTTC. It specifies CASSLDSGGAFTEQFF. This sequence joins TRBV7-2 and TRBJ2-1, with TRBD2 matching 11 bases. The CDR3 loop spans 16 amino acids. Losses at the gene ends were 3 bases for V and 9 bases for J; bases not matched to a gene: 10. From germline, CDR1 is SGHTA and CDR2 FQGNSA.

The CDR3 sequence is CASSTGTGVSPLHF. The CDR3 DNA reads as TGCGCCAGCAGTACCGGGACAGGGGTTTCACCCCTCCACTTT. V gene TRBV10-1 combines with J gene TRBJ1-6; 10 nucleotides match TRBD1. The V segment lost 5 bases and the J segment 9 bases; nucleotides outside the gene matches: 4. Germline CDR1 reads WNHNN; CDR2 reads SYGVQD (reference sequence). The CDR3 runs to 14 residues.

This chain's CDR3 is CASSVTGSVTYEQYF. CDR3 in DNA: TGTGCCAGTAGTGTAACCGGGAGCGTAACCTACGAGCAGTACTTC. The chain recombines TRBV19 with TRBJ2-7, with a weak D call TRBD2 (6 bases). CDR1 LNHDA and CDR2 SQIVND come from the germline V gene (reference sequence). The CDR3 length is 15 residues. V was trimmed by 5 bases and J by 2 bases, leaving 16 bases between them.

The chain links TRBV19 to TRBJ2-1, with 10 bases matching TRBD1. Germline lookup yields CDR1 LNHDA and CDR2 SQIVND (reference sequence). The V gene end was trimmed by 3 bases and the J gene end by 7 bases; junction bases not matched to a gene: 6. The CDR3 runs 15 residues. The CDR3 protein is CASSIFGQGGNEQFF. Written as DNA, the CDR3 is TGTGCCAGTAGTATCTTCGGACAGGGGGGGAATGAGCAGTTCTTC.